This T cell receptor beta chain stems from a study of CD8 T cells in Susac syndrome. Study-level information: Patients with Susac syndrome were therapy-naive, on corticosteroids, or on intravenous immunoglobulin alone at the time that blood was drawn.

Sequencing of TCR beta was carried out in blood CD8+ and CD4+ T cells. Negative isolation yielded CD8+ and CD4+ T cells; FACS enriched TEMRA cells. The CDR3 extends over 14 amino acids. The germline CDR1 and CDR2 sequences are SQVTM and ANQGSEA. Trimming cost V 4 bases and J 7 bases; bases outside gene matches: 10. Random hexamers were used to reverse transcribe the RNA input (0.5 to 1 ug). The CDR3 of TCR beta was amplified by immunoSEQ multiplex PCR across 54 Vbeta and 13 Jbeta. TCRdb analysed the immunoSEQ multiplex PCR reads with MiXCR anew, one entry per CDR3 protein. This table holds approximately 190,000 distinct CDR3 sequences, nearly 97% found once.

Material: CD4+ T cells from PBMCs. This chain connects TRBV29-1 to TRBJ2-7; the match to TRBD1 covers 10 bases. This clonotype originated in a human donor with Susac syndrome. Here the CDR3 DNA reads TGCAGCGTTGGATCAGGGACAGGGGCCCAAGAGCAGTACTTC. This encodes CSVGSGTGAQEQYF.